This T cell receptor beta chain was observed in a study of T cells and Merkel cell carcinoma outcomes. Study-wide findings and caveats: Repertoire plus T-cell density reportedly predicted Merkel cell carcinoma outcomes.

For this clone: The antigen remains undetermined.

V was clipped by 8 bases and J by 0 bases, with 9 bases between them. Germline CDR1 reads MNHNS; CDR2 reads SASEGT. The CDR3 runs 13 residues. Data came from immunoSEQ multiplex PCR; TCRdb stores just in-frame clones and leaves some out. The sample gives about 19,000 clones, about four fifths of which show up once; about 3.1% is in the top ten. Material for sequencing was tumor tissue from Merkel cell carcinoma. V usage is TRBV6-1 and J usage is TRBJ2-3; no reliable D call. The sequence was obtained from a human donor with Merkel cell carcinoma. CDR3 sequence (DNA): TGTGCCAGCGATAAAGGGAGCACAGATACGCAGTATTTT. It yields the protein CASDKGSTDTQYF.